A single sample is the source of the 17 T cell receptor beta chains below, sequenced in a study of CD4 T cells in relation to SARS-CoV-2 and coronaviruses. No antigen has been identified for these receptors. The table came from immunoSEQ multiplex PCR; TCRdb's copy has only in-frame clones and leaves some out. This sample has about 19,000 clones, with around 80% found just once. CD4+ T cells from unexposed donors were obtained before the COVID-19 pandemic (2011-2018). The cells were cultured for 9 to 11 days before CD4+ T cells were isolated. Sequencing was carried out using CD4+ T cells from PBMCs, cultured in vitro. The receptors derive from a human donor in good health.

This chain links TRBV19 with TRBJ1-2; weak D call: TRBD1 (5 bases). V dropped 6 bases and J dropped 2 bases, with 7 bases sitting between them. The CDR3 length is 12 residues. The germline V gene encodes CDR1 LNHDA and CDR2 SQIVND (reference sequence). CDR3 DNA: TGTGCCAGTAGCAGACAGAACTATGGCTACACCTTC. Encoded protein: CASSRQNYGYTF.

The chain carries TRBV7-9 and TRBJ2-2, with TRBD2 identical over 7 bases. From germline, CDR1 is SEHNR and CDR2 FQNEAQ (reference sequence). After removal of 4 bases from V and 5 bases from J, the junction contained 4 bases not matched to a gene. The CDR3 totals 14 residues. The DNA of the CDR3 is TGTGCCAGCAGCTCGTCGGGGGGAACCGGGGAGCTGTTTTTT. Translation gives CASSSSGGTGELFF.

This sequence joins TRBV2 and TRBJ2-2, with 7 nucleotides matching TRBD2. CDR1 is SNHLY, CDR2 FYNNEI, per germline. The CDR3 is made up of 13 amino acids. V dropped 7 bases and J dropped 8; count of bases not matched to a gene: 7. The CDR3 DNA is TGTGCCAGCAAGGGCGGGAGAGGTGGGGAGCTGTTTTTT. Translation: CASKGGRGGELFF.

This clone was counted only a few times. The J gene is TRBJ1-5, the V gene TRBV9, with D maybe TRBD1 (5 bases). The CDR3 consists of 14 residues. The V end lost 0 bases, the J end lost 8 bases, and 12 bases lay between the germline ends. From germline, CDR1 is SGDLS and CDR2 YYNGEE. In DNA form, the CDR3 reads TGTGCCAGCAGCGTAGGGACAAAGGAGGAGCCCCAGCATTTT. It yields the protein CASSVGTKEEPQHF.

V and J are TRBV6-2 or TRBV6-3 and TRBJ1-5, with D possibly TRBD1 on 6 matching bases. CDR1 MNHEY and CDR2 SVGEGT come from the germline V gene. V lost 6 bases to trimming and J lost 2 bases, with 14 bases between them. CDR3 length: 15 residues. In nucleotides, the CDR3 is TGTGCCAGCAGCCGGTCGCGACAGGGCAATCAGCCCCAGCATTTT. As protein: CASSRSRQGNQPQHF.

The CDR3 sequence: CASSFAGAEGIQYF. The DNA of the CDR3 is TGCGCCAGCAGCTTTGCGGGGGCTGAAGGCATTCAGTACTTC. The rearrangement links TRBV5-1 to TRBJ2-4, with D tentatively TRBD2 (7 bases). Germline V CDR1 and CDR2: SGHRS, YFSETQ. V was clipped by 2 bases and J by 9 bases, with 15 bases between them. This CDR3 has 14 residues.

The chain employs TRBV4-2 and TRBJ1-5, with D unresolved. The CDR3 is 15 residues long. Trimming pared 2 bases from V and 0 bases from J, leaving 8 bases between. Germline V gene data show CDR1 as LGHNA and CDR2 as YNFKEQ. CDR3: CASSQSLISNQPQHF. CDR3 coding DNA: TGTGCCAGCAGCCAAAGCCTGATTAGCAATCAGCCCCAGCATTTT.

The gene calls are TRBV19 and TRBJ2-1, with TRBD2 identical over 12 bases. J gave up 6 bases and V 3 bases, and 9 bases lay outside the gene matches. This CDR3 is 17 amino acids long. Germline CDR1 and CDR2: LNHDA and SQIVND (reference sequence). The CDR3 loop is CASSIGTSGSHRNEQFF. CDR3 sequence (DNA): TGTGCCAGTAGTATCGGGACTAGCGGGTCGCATCGCAATGAGCAGTTCTTC.

This clone was counted only a few times. This chain connects TRBV2 to TRBJ1-3; D not certain. CDR3 length: 15 residues. In germline, CDR1 is SNHLY, CDR2 FYNNEI. Trimming removed 6 bases at V and 2 bases at J, with 14 bases between. The CDR3 sequence: CASRVERGPGNTIYF. In nucleotides, the CDR3 is TGTGCCAGCAGAGTCGAGCGAGGGCCTGGAAACACCATATATTTT. Supplemented by reference TRBV2 and TRBJ1-3, the full variable domain reads EPEVTQTPSHQVTQMGQEVILRCVPISNHLYFYWYRQILGQKVEFLVSFYNNEISEKSEIFDDQFSVERPDGSNFTLKIRSTKLEDSAMYFCASRVERGPGNTIYFGEGSWLTVV.

CDR3 amino acids: CASSFRREGTDTQYF. CDR3 sequence (DNA): TGTGCCAGCAGCTTTCGGCGGGAGGGGACAGATACGCAGTATTTT. The V gene is TRBV7-8, the J gene TRBJ2-3; 9 nucleotides agree with TRBD2. Germline V CDR1 and CDR2: SGHVS, FQNEAQ. V was clipped by 3 bases and J by 3 bases; unmatched bases: 4. The CDR3 is 15 residues long.

The chain couples TRBV19 to TRBJ2-7; D not resolved. The CDR3 sequence is 12 residues long. Germline CDR1 is LNHDA and CDR2 is SQIVND (reference sequence). The V gene lost 7 bases and the J gene lost 6 bases, with 13 bases spanning the gap. In DNA form, the CDR3 reads TGTGCCAGTACCGCCCCCTGGGGCGAGCAGTACTTC. This sequence encodes CASTAPWGEQYF.

This chain uses TRBV7-3 with TRBJ2-1; 11 bases fit TRBD2. Germline V gene data show CDR1 as SGHTA and CDR2 as FQGTGA. Unmatched junction bases numbered 7, after V lost 4 bases and J lost 2 bases. The length of the CDR3 is 17 residues. CDR3 region: CASSSLTSGNPYNEQFF. In DNA, the CDR3 is TGTGCCAGCAGCTCCTTGACTAGCGGGAATCCCTACAATGAGCAGTTCTTC.

This clone was counted between two and nine times. The rearrangement links TRBV2 to TRBJ2-2; no clear D gene. The V end was cut by 6 bases, the J end by 7 bases, with 15 bases between. The CDR3 runs 14 residues. CDR1 is SNHLY and CDR2 is FYNNEI in the germline V gene. CDR3 nucleotide sequence: TGTGCCAGCAGCTTCCAAGGCCTCCACGGGGAGCTGTTTTTT. Its translation: CASSFQGLHGELFF.

This clone turned up a few times. This sequence joins TRBV4-1 and TRBJ2-7; 10 nucleotides line up with TRBD2. V was pared by 0 bases and J by 3 bases, with 2 bases of the junction left unmatched. The length of the CDR3 is 15 residues. Germline CDR1 and CDR2: MGHRA and YSYEKL. Written as DNA, the CDR3 is TGCGCCAGCAGCCAAGAGCGGACTAGCGGCTACGAGCAGTACTTC. This sequence encodes CASSQERTSGYEQYF.

This rearrangement joins TRBV19 to TRBJ2-7; no definite D call. The V and J ends lost 4 bases and 0 bases respectively, with 7 bases between them. The CDR3 runs 13 residues. Germline CDR1 and CDR2: LNHDA and SQIVND (reference sequence). As DNA, the CDR3 is TGTGCCAGTAGTACAAGACTCTCCTACGAGCAGTACTTC. This codes for CASSTRLSYEQYF.

This clone was observed once. The rearrangement joins TRBV11-2 to TRBJ1-1; possible D gene TRBD1, 5 bases. The ends were cut back, 5 bases at V and 4 bases at J, with 11 bases in the middle. There are 13 residues in the CDR3. Germline V gene data show CDR1 as SGHAT and CDR2 as FQNNGV. The CDR3 sequence is CASSMGRTTEAFF. In DNA, the CDR3 is TGTGCCAGCAGCATGGGACGGACCACTGAAGCTTTCTTT.

The chain employs TRBV9 and TRBJ2-2; the D is unclear. CDR1 and CDR2 (germline): SGDLS, YYNGEE. V gave up 1 base and J gave up 1 base, with 11 bases separating them. This CDR3 is built from 16 residues. DNA of the CDR3: TGTGCCAGCAGCGTACGCAGTGCCGGGAACACCGGGGAGCTGTTTTTT. This translates into CASSVRSAGNTGELFF.